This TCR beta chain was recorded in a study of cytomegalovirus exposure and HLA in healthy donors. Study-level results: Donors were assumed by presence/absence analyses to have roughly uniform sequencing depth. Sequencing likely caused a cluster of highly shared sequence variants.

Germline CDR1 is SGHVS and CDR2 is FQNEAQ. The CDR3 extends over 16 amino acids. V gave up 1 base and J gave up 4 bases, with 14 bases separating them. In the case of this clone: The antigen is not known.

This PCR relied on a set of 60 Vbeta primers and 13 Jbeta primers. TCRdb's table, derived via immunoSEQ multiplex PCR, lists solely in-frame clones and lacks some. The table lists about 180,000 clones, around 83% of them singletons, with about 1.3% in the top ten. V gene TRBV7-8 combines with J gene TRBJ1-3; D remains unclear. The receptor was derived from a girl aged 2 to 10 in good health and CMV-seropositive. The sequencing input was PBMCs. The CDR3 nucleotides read TGTGCCAGCAGCTTAGTTCAGTCCTACGGGGGAAACACCATATATTTT. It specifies CASSLVQSYGGNTIYF.